The source of this T cell receptor (beta chain) is a study of blood T cell repertoires in COVID-19. On the study more broadly: The cDNA or gDNA used as material had been derived from T cells, B-cell-depleted T cells, or PBMCs.

In the original analysis: Reference gene primer amplification gave nucleated cell count estimates. Some clones are missing from TCRdb's copy, which holds only in-frame ones; the method was immunoSEQ multiplex PCR. From that table come the V and J calls and clone size; the DNA was used to work out D and trimming. Among over 200,000 clones listed, roughly 90% were seen once. CDR1 is WSHSY, CDR2 SAAADI, per germline. The length of the CDR3 is 18 residues. Losses at the gene ends were 6 bases for V and 2 bases for J; bases not matched to a gene: 13. The chain recombines TRBV10-2 with TRBJ2-5; the match to TRBD1 covers 12 bases. The sample was peripheral blood. This receptor was identified in a man aged 40-49 years with active or convalescent COVID-19. CDR3 region: CASRNTGTGGVWQETQYF. The CDR3 DNA reads TGCGCCAGCAGAAACACCGGGACAGGGGGCGTATGGCAAGAGACCCAGTACTTC.